One and the same sample provided the 28 T cell receptor beta chains below, sequenced in a study of T cells in severe cutaneous drug reactions. TCR subtype-specific primers in iRepertoire multiplex PCR prepared libraries for bulk and single-cell sequencing. From the multiplex PCR reads, TCRdb lists one entry per CDR3 protein and no DNA. The listing records approximately 20,000 distinct CDR3 sequences. The patients sequenced had a carbamazepine-induced Stevens-Johnson syndrome or toxic epidermal necrolysis reaction. The material sequenced was PBMCs. The receptors originated from a human donor with toxic epidermal necrolysis, a severe cutaneous drug reaction.

The genes are TRBV28 and TRBJ1-2. There are 14 residues in the CDR3. Looked up from germline, CDR1 is MDHEN and CDR2 is SYDVKM. The CDR3 loop reads CASSLPPANYGYTF.

This clonotype is deemed medium-sized by its frequency. The chain uses TRBV2 and TRBJ2-7; there is no DNA to check the TCRdb D call of TRBD1. The CDR3 has 14 residues. In germline, CDR1 is SNHLY, CDR2 FYNNEI. This chain's CDR3 is CASRSGTGVYEQYF.

This chain links TRBV6-2 or TRBV6-3 with TRBJ2-5. From germline, CDR1 is MNHEY and CDR2 SVGEGT. The CDR3 length is 11 residues. CDR3 amino acids: CASSWQETQYF.

V is TRBV3-1 and J is TRBJ2-3; checking the TCRdb D call of TRBD2 is not possible without DNA. The CDR3 is 16 residues long. Germline values: CDR1 LGHDT, CDR2 YNNKEL (reference sequence). The CDR3 here is CASSQAGLLGTDTQYF.

This rearrangement joins TRBV15 to TRBJ2-1; TCRdb returns TRBD2, unconfirmable since there is no DNA. Germline assignment: CDR1 LNHNV and CDR2 YYDKDF (reference sequence). CDR3 size: 17 residues. Here the CDR3 reads CATSRDAGTSSYNEQFF.

The rearrangement links TRBV5-8 to TRBJ2-1. The CDR3 length is 14 residues. Germline values: CDR1 SGHTS, CDR2 YDEGEE. The CDR3 is CASSPGDSYNEQFF.

This chain uses TRBV10-3 with TRBJ2-2; without DNA, the TCRdb call of TRBD2 cannot be checked. This CDR3 is built from 13 residues. In germline, CDR1 is ENHRY, CDR2 SYGVKD. The CDR3 loop is CATRGTSTGELFF.

The chain uses TRBV4-1 and TRBJ1-2. The CDR3 is made up of 14 amino acids. The V gene's germline CDR1 is MGHRA and CDR2 YSYEKL. This CDR3 is CASSQPSLASGYTF.

This chain connects TRBV27 to TRBJ2-7; the D gene TCRdb calls, TRBD1, cannot be checked with no DNA. CDR3 length equals 13 residues. Looked up from germline, CDR1 is MNHEY and CDR2 is SMNVEV (reference sequence). CDR3: CASSVRGQAWQYF.

This chain links TRBV20-1 with TRBJ2-1; the D call of TRBD1 rests on TCRdb alone, since no DNA is present to check it. CDR1 is DFQATT, CDR2 SNEGSKA, per germline (reference sequence). The CDR3 totals 14 residues. CDR3 protein: CSATRGYSYNEQFF.

This rearrangement joins TRBV4-1 to TRBJ2-1; the TCRdb D gene call, TRBD1, has no DNA to confirm it. The CDR3 contains 14 residues. Per germline, CDR1 MGHRA and CDR2 YSYEKL. The CDR3 sequence is CASSQLPQGNEQFF.

The chain employs TRBV12-3 or TRBV12-4 and TRBJ2-3. CDR3 length: 11 amino acids. CDR3 sequence: CASSRSDTQYF.

The V call is TRBV29-1, the J call TRBJ1-2; no DNA is available, so the TRBD1 call from TCRdb remains unchecked. The CDR3 consists of 13 residues. Germline V lookup: CDR1 SQVTM, CDR2 ANQGSEA. The CDR3 here is CSVDPVPNYGYTF. The variable domain in full, with the rest retrieved from reference TRBV29-1 and TRBJ1-2, is SAVISQKPSRDICQRGTSLTIQCQVDSQVTMMFWYRQQPGQSLTLIATANQGSEATYESGFVIDKFPISRPNLTFSTLTVSNMSPEDSSIYLCSVDPVPNYGYTFGSGTRLTVV.

V is TRBV19 and J is TRBJ2-7. Per germline, CDR1 LNHDA and CDR2 SQIVND (reference sequence). The length of the CDR3 is 15 residues. The CDR3 protein is CASSLRGFNSYEQYF.

This rearrangement joins TRBV12-3 or TRBV12-4 to TRBJ1-5. The CDR3 consists of 14 residues. The CDR3 spells CASSLGASGQPQHF.

J is TRBJ2-7 and V is TRBV7-9; TCRdb selects TRBD1, and the lack of DNA leaves this call unchecked. The CDR3 is 14 amino acids. Germline lookup yields CDR1 SEHNR and CDR2 FQNEAQ (reference sequence). CDR3 in amino acids: CASSSSGGHDEQYF.

J is TRBJ2-6 and V is TRBV20-1; lacking DNA, the TRBD1 call made by TCRdb goes unchecked. Per the germline V gene, CDR1 is DFQATT and CDR2 is SNEGSKA (reference sequence). This CDR3 has 16 residues. CDR3: CSAPDRATSGANVLTF.

V and J are TRBV29-1 and TRBJ2-7; TCRdb proposes TRBD1, but this gene call is untestable without DNA. Looked up from germline, CDR1 is SQVTM and CDR2 is ANQGSEA. This CDR3 has 13 amino acids. The CDR3 loop reads CSVAPLAGYEQYF.

V gene TRBV7-2 combines with J gene TRBJ2-1. In germline, CDR1 is SGHTA, CDR2 FQGNSA. The CDR3 extends over 15 amino acids. The CDR3 spells CASSLDRGSYNEQFF.

The V gene is TRBV29-1, the J gene TRBJ1-1; TCRdb calls TRBD1, which cannot be checked without DNA. This CDR3 is built from 16 residues. Germline V gene sequence: CDR1 SQVTM, CDR2 ANQGSEA. The CDR3 loop is CSALGLDSTPSTEAFF.

The CDR3 spells CASSLRGTSGRGDEQFF. The chain is built from TRBV28 and TRBJ2-1; there is no DNA to check the TCRdb D call of TRBD2. Germline-derived CDR1 and CDR2 are MDHEN and SYDVKM. This CDR3 comprises 17 residues. Full variable domain (remainder filled in from reference TRBV28 and TRBJ2-1): DVKVTQSSRYLVKRTGEKVFLECVQDMDHENMFWYRQDPGLGLRLIYFSYDVKMKEKGDIPEGYSVSREKKERFSLILESASTNQTSMYLCASSLRGTSGRGDEQFFGPGTRLTVL.

The chain uses TRBV20-1 and TRBJ2-7; TCRdb's assignment of TRBD2 cannot be checked, as there is no DNA. CDR3 length equals 14 residues. Looked up from germline, CDR1 is DFQATT and CDR2 is SNEGSKA (reference sequence). The CDR3 is CSAIRAGGAYEQYF.

CDR3 residues: CASSLWDATVQGYTF. V usage is TRBV5-1 and J usage is TRBJ1-2; the TCRdb call, TRBD1, lacks DNA for checking. Germline CDR1 SGHRS, CDR2 YFSETQ. CDR3 length: 15 amino acids.

This sequence joins TRBV12-3 or TRBV12-4 and TRBJ2-1; as DNA is missing, the TRBD1 call by TCRdb cannot be tested. CDR3 length: 13 residues. The CDR3 sequence: CASSAGTGSEQFF.

Frequency places this clonotype as medium-sized. This rearrangement joins TRBV9 to TRBJ1-1; lacking DNA, the TRBD1 call made by TCRdb goes unchecked. The CDR3 sequence is 16 residues long. Germline V gene lookup returns CDR1 SGDLS and CDR2 YYNGEE. This CDR3 is CASSVEGAMTNTEAFF.

The gene calls are TRBV5-1 and TRBJ1-2. Per germline, CDR1 SGHRS and CDR2 YFSETQ. The CDR3 extends over 14 amino acids. The CDR3 loop reads CASSLPEYRNGYTF.

The V gene is TRBV13, the J gene TRBJ1-2; the D call from TCRdb, TRBD1, cannot be confirmed without DNA. The CDR3 loop spans 15 amino acids. Germline V gene lookup returns CDR1 PRHDT and CDR2 FYEKMQ (reference sequence). The CDR3 here is CASSLVAGVGYGYTF.

The chain uses TRBV10-3 and TRBJ2-7; the D call of TRBD2 rests on TCRdb alone, since no DNA is present to check it. Germline V gene data show CDR1 as ENHRY and CDR2 as SYGVKD. The CDR3 has 15 residues. The CDR3 loop reads CAINQAGIPTYEQYF.